This T cell receptor (beta chain) was sequenced in a study of T cell repertoires in cytomegalovirus infection (dated by TCRdb to the late 2010s). For context, the study as a whole: The peptide stimulations were aimed at well-studied HLA-B-restricted epitopes as well as recently identified HLA-C-restricted CMV epitopes, whose presentation resists viral immunomodulation. Donor HLA type was relevant to the analysis, because carriage of CMV infection together with the matching HLA type was indicated by public TCR beta signatures. Study-wide findings and limitations: Cumulative frequency of public TCR beta family members discriminated carriers of CMV infection plus the relevant HLA type in this cohort and an independent 352-donor cohort. The ex vivo response was dominated by HLA-C-restricted CMV-specific TCR beta clonotypes, which also provided the single most frequent clonotype in two of eight donors.

Instrument used: Illumina HiSeq 1500. TCRdb's own reprocessing of the public reads used fastp at Q25 and MiXCR and kept productive beta chains. Rows merge per CDR3 protein into single entries with the most common DNA and genes. The sample data list fewer than 150,000 distinct CDR3 sequences, and over 30% of these were observed just once. 40% to 45% of the sample is held by the ten biggest clonotypes. With respect to this clonotype: Its target antigen remains unknown. Per-base qualities were not stored, and no clone one base away is much larger.

In light of the paper, this sample's treatment or condition label describes: in vitro stimulation with specific CMV peptide epitopes to enrich CMV-specific T cells. This TCR came from a human donor in good health (CMV status not recorded). Some clones in this sample may be carry-over from other donors' samples. The sample in question was CD8+ T cells from cultured PBMCs, obtained from culture after CMV antigen stimulation.

Here the CDR3 is given as CASSQDRGLTYGYTF. The sequenced DNA: TGCGCCAGCAGCCAAGATCGGGGACTGACTTATGGCTACACCTTC. The chain employs TRBV4-1 and TRBJ1-2; tentative D gene TRBD1, with 5 bases matching. Including the terminal cysteine and phenylalanine, the CDR3 comprises 15 residues. Solely the CDR3 DNA is kept, with 45 bases framed from the first base. The CDR1 and CDR2 encoded by the germline V gene are MGHRA and YSYEKL. Deletion took 0 bases off V and 5 bases off J, with a span of 13 bases between the germline ends.